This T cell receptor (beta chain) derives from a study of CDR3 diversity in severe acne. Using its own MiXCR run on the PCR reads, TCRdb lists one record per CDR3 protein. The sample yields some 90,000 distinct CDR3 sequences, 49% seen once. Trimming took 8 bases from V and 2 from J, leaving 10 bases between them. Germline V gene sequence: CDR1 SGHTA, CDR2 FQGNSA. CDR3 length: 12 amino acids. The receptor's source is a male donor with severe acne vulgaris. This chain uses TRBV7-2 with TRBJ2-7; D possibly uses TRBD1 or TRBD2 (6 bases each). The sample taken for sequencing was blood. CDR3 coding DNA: TGTGCCAGCGGAGGGGGGACCTACGAGCAGTACTTC. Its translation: CASGGGTYEQYF.